This is a list of T cell receptor beta chains from one sample in a study of T cells after posttransplantation cyclophosphamide. Some clones are missing from TCRdb's copy, which holds only in-frame ones; the method was immunoSEQ multiplex PCR. The sample yields more than 12,000 clones, approximately 73% seen once. Sequencing was done on a sample of memory CD4+ T cells sorted from PBMCs. The receptor set was obtained from a man aged 50-59 years. CDR3s include the opening cysteine and the closing phenylalanine or tryptophan. The D gene is left open where the match is weak. Clone sizes are given selectively: once, few, many, or a class where the clone is expanded.

>TRBV7-8|once|TRBJ1-5|-
CASSLQVGAQPQHF
TGTGCCAGCAGCCTTCAAGTGGGGGCTCAGCCCCAGCATTTT
>TRBV5-6|-|TRBJ2-5|TRBD1
CASSQGQQETQYF
TGTGCCAGCAGCCAGGGACAGCAAGAGACCCAGTACTTC
>TRBV5-4|-|TRBJ1-2|-
CASSTGGNYGYTF
TGTGCCAGCAGCACCGGGGGTAACTATGGCTACACCTTC
>TRBV6-1|-|TRBJ2-7|TRBD1
CASSGTGTGIHEQYF
TGTGCCAGCAGTGGAACCGGGACAGGGATCCACGAGCAGTACTTC
>TRBV5-6|-|TRBJ1-5|TRBD1
CASSVTGGLYQPQHF
TGTGCCAGCAGCGTGACAGGGGGGCTCTATCAGCCCCAGCATTTT
>TRBV18|once|TRBJ1-1|-
CASSPRREGTEAFF
TGTGCCAGCTCACCAAGGAGGGAGGGCACTGAAGCTTTCTTT
>TRBV28|-|TRBJ1-5|-
CASSFINQPQHF
TGTGCCAGCAGTTTCATCAATCAGCCCCAGCATTTT
>TRBV12-5|-|TRBJ2-7|TRBD1
CASGLEKMTGDSYEQYF
TGTGCTAGTGGTTTGGAAAAGATGACAGGGGACTCCTACGAGCAGTACTTC
>TRBV7-6|-|TRBJ2-3|TRBD2
CASSKLAGGSTDTQYF
TGTGCCAGCAGCAAGCTAGCGGGGGGGAGCACAGATACGCAGTATTTT
>TRBV6-6|-|TRBJ2-3|-
CASSYGQGGDTQYF
TGTGCCAGCAGTTACGGTCAGGGCGGAGATACGCAGTATTTT
>TRBV4-2|once|TRBJ2-3|TRBD2
CASSPLAGVGDTQYF
TGTGCCAGCAGCCCGCTAGCGGGAGTCGGGGATACGCAGTATTTT
>TRBV6-1|-|TRBJ2-1|TRBD2
CASRLAGSGEQFF
TGTGCCAGCAGACTAGCGGGATCGGGTGAGCAGTTCTTC
>TRBV18|-|TRBJ1-5|-
CASSPDRNQPQHF
TGTGCCAGCTCCCCGGACAGAAATCAGCCCCAGCATTTT
>TRBV19|-|TRBJ2-5|-
CASSSQGRETQYF
TGTGCCAGTAGTTCTCAGGGGCGGGAGACCCAGTACTTC
>TRBV11-2|-|TRBJ1-1|-
CASSSPFGGSLAFF
TGTGCCAGCAGCTCCCCATTCGGGGGGTCGCTGGCTTTCTTT
>TRBV18|-|TRBJ1-5|TRBD1
CASSPNPQGRQPQHF
TGTGCCAGCTCACCGAATCCACAGGGGCGTCAGCCCCAGCATTTT
>TRBV9|-|TRBJ1-4|TRBD1
CASSPRDRADEKLFF
TGTGCCAGCAGCCCTAGGGACAGGGCAGATGAAAAACTGTTTTTT
>TRBV2|-|TRBJ2-7|TRBD2
CASSGTSGGEQYF
TGTGCCAGTTCCGGGACTAGCGGGGGTGAGCAGTACTTC
>TRBV5-1|-|TRBJ1-1|-
CASNSAIQGAEAFF
TGCGCCAGCAACTCAGCGATACAGGGCGCTGAAGCTTTCTTT
>TRBV5-1|-|TRBJ2-1|-
CASSLRSRTENSYNEQFF
TGCGCCAGCAGCCTCCGATCCCGTACAGAGAACTCCTACAATGAGCAGTTCTTC